Sequencing of this T cell receptor (beta chain) was carried out in a study of CD8+ T cells in alopecia areata. Overall study: The protocol delivered tofacitinib for 6 to 18 months, then withdrew it for 6 months.

Isolated RNA was reverse transcribed into cDNA used as the sequencing template. The method was immunoSEQ multiplex PCR; TCRdb's version includes in-frame clones alone and lacks a portion of them. The sample holds some 130,000 clones, over 50% seen once. A word on this clone: Its target is not known.

Findings and limits, study-wide: Scalp sample data also include resident alphabeta T cells from normal skin. Alopecia totalis/universalis scalp especially showed more expanded CD8+ clones than normal scalp. TCR sharing across patients was less clear than in mice, possibly HLA-related.

This clonotype originated in a human donor with alopecia areata. Sequenced material: CD4+ T cells sorted from blood, taken at week 0.

The CDR3 is CASSLALSSYNEQFF. In DNA form, the CDR3 reads TGTGCCAGCAGTTTAGCCCTGAGCTCCTACAATGAGCAGTTCTTC. This rearrangement joins TRBV27 to TRBJ2-1; D call uncertain. Germline CDR1 reads MNHEY; CDR2 reads SMNVEV (reference sequence). The CDR3 extends over 15 amino acids. V was clipped by 2 bases and J by 0 bases, with 8 bases between them.